Listed here are 21 T cell receptor beta chains from one sample, sequenced in a study of T cells in Graves' hyperthyroidism and ophthalmopathy. Authors of the study amplified TCR beta CDR3 regions from RNA transcripts. The HTBI primer set was used in a first-round RT-PCR of the TCR CDR3. TCRdb analysed the multiplex PCR reads with MiXCR anew, one entry per CDR3 protein. The sample includes under 750,000 distinct CDR3 sequences, 18% of them seen just once. Sample: blood. The receptors were sampled from a woman between 45 and 65 years old with Graves' hyperthyroidism that later progressed to Graves' ophthalmopathy.

This clonotype was found many times. The J gene is TRBJ1-1, the V gene TRBV12-3 or TRBV12-4; 8 bases align to TRBD1. V trimming: 6 bases; J trimming: 7 bases; junction bases outside the gene matches: 13. The CDR3 is made up of 15 amino acids. CDR3 region: CASSPRGQGRLEAFF. As DNA, the CDR3 is TGTGCCAGCAGCCCCAGAGGACAGGGACGACTTGAAGCTTTCTTT.

This clonotype occurred many times. The J gene is TRBJ2-7, the V gene TRBV20-1, with TRBD2 matching 9 bases. CDR1 DFQATT and CDR2 SNEGSKA come from the germline V gene (reference sequence). The CDR3 loop spans 12 amino acids. Unmatched junction bases numbered 7, after V lost 8 bases and J lost 5 bases. The CDR3 DNA follows: TGCAGTTGGGGCGGGGGGGCCAACGAGCAGTACTTC. Translated, it gives CSWGGGANEQYF.

This clonotype was counted many times. The rearrangement links TRBV4-2 to TRBJ1-2, with TRBD1 identical over 10 bases. V lost 1 base and J lost 1; bases outside the gene matches: 6. The germline V gene encodes CDR1 LGHNA and CDR2 YNFKEQ. This CDR3 has 17 amino acids. The CDR3 DNA is TGTGCCAGCAGCCAAGGCGGACAGGGGGGGTATAACTATGGCTACACCTTC. Amino acids: CASSQGGQGGYNYGYTF.

The sample holds many counts of this clonotype. The chain uses TRBV12-3 or TRBV12-4 and TRBJ2-2; possible D gene TRBD2, 6 bases. V lost 8 bases, J lost 7 bases, and 17 bases lay in between. The CDR3 is 14 residues long. CDR3 DNA: TGTGCCAGCGCCTCCCGGGGGTACGTCGGGGAGCTGTTTTTT. It codes for CASASRGYVGELFF.

The chain has TRBV6-5 and TRBJ2-7, with 8 bases fitting TRBD1. The CDR3 consists of 17 residues. The germline gives CDR1 MNHEY, CDR2 SVGAGI. After removal of 0 bases from V and 2 bases from J, the junction contained 9 bases not matched to a gene. CDR3 amino acids: CASSYSRPRTGPYEQYF. The CDR3 region has the DNA TGTGCCAGCAGTTACTCGCGACCTCGGACAGGGCCCTACGAGCAGTACTTC.

This clonotype was found many times. This sequence joins TRBV10-3 and TRBJ1-1, with no clear D. V lost 0 bases and J 1 base, leaving 6 bases between the germline ends. Germline V lookup: CDR1 ENHRY, CDR2 SYGVKD. There are 14 residues in the CDR3. The CDR3 protein is CAISESTGNTEAFF. The CDR3 DNA sequence: TGTGCCATCAGTGAGTCAACGGGGAACACTGAAGCTTTCTTT.

V gene TRBV5-1 combines with J gene TRBJ1-6, with D maybe TRBD1 (5 bases). Germline V gives CDR1 SGHRS, CDR2 YFSETQ. The CDR3 extends over 14 amino acids. V gave up 0 bases and J gave up 8 bases, with 9 bases separating them. The CDR3 region is CASSLVQEDSPLHF. DNA of the CDR3: TGCGCCAGCAGCTTGGTACAGGAAGATTCACCCCTCCACTTT.

There are many counts of this clonotype. The rearrangement uses TRBV2 and TRBJ1-5, with D perhaps TRBD1 (5 bases). Germline V lookup: CDR1 SNHLY, CDR2 FYNNEI. Trimming stripped 5 bases from V and 4 bases from J, with 15 bases between. The CDR3 has 15 amino acids. The CDR3: CASSPTGVSNQPQHF. The CDR3 nucleotides are TGTGCCAGCAGTCCTACAGGAGTTTCGAATCAGCCCCAGCATTTT.

This clonotype was counted only a few times. This chain uses TRBV20-1 with TRBJ2-1, with no clear D. The CDR3 is 11 residues long. Trimming left V 2 bases short and J 2 bases short, with 1 base between. The V gene's germline CDR1 is DFQATT and CDR2 SNEGSKA (reference sequence). CDR3 region: CSARTYNEQFF. The CDR3 region has the DNA TGCAGTGCTAGAACCTACAATGAGCAGTTCTTC.

The chain has TRBV19 and TRBJ1-1, with TRBD1 identical over 9 bases. The CDR3 runs 14 residues. Germline V gene data show CDR1 as LNHDA and CDR2 as SQIVND (reference sequence). V was clipped by 6 bases and J by 6 bases; unmatched bases: 8. The CDR3 region is CASRSQGAGAEAFF. The CDR3 nucleotides read TGTGCCAGTAGATCACAGGGGGCCGGGGCTGAAGCTTTCTTT.

In this sample, this clonotype turned up many times. This sequence joins TRBV12-3 or TRBV12-4 and TRBJ1-1, with D perhaps TRBD1 (5 bases). Trimming took off 8 bases at V and 0 bases at J, with 13 bases between the two ends. CDR3 length: 14 amino acids. CDR3 sequence (DNA): TGTGCCAGCTCGGAGACAGTAATGAACACTGAAGCTTTCTTT. This codes for CASSETVMNTEAFF.

In this sample, this clonotype turned up many times. The V and J genes are TRBV7-8 and TRBJ1-5; D perhaps matches TRBD1 (6 bases). V was trimmed by 6 bases and J by 7 bases, leaving 16 bases between them. The germline V gene has CDR1 SGHVS and CDR2 FQNEAQ. There are 14 residues in the CDR3. The CDR3 here is CASSLTGSQQPQHF. CDR3 nucleotide sequence: TGTGCCAGCAGTCTCACAGGGTCTCAACAGCCCCAGCATTTT.

This clonotype has a count of ten or more. This sequence joins TRBV12-3 or TRBV12-4 and TRBJ1-1, with D possibly TRBD1 on 5 matching bases. Trimming took 1 base from V and 2 from J, leaving 14 bases between them. This CDR3 has 16 residues. CDR3 nucleotide sequence: TGTGCCAGCAGTTTAGGGGAGGGTCAGGGAAACACTGAAGCTTTCTTT. Its protein is CASSLGEGQGNTEAFF.

The chain recombines TRBV10-3 with TRBJ2-7; possibly TRBD1 or TRBD2 for D (5 bases each). V shed 0 bases and J shed 1 base, with 10 bases lying between them. CDR3 length: 15 amino acids. Looked up from germline, CDR1 is ENHRY and CDR2 is SYGVKD. The CDR3 here is CAISESNGASYEQYF. Written as DNA, the CDR3 is TGTGCCATCAGTGAGTCGAACGGGGCTTCCTACGAGCAGTACTTC.

This clonotype was found a few times. V is TRBV7-9 and J is TRBJ2-7, with a tentative D call TRBD2 (5 bases). The CDR3 is 17 amino acids. The germline V gene has CDR1 SEHNR and CDR2 FQNEAQ (reference sequence). Trimming cost V 1 base and J 1 base, with 17 bases left between them. Here the CDR3 DNA reads TGTGCCAGCAGCTTAGTTGAACTGGGAGCGGCGTCCTACGAGCAGTACTTC. It codes for CASSLVELGAASYEQYF.

The chain uses TRBV19 and TRBJ2-2; 7 positions agree with TRBD2. The CDR3 runs to 14 residues. CDR1 is LNHDA and CDR2 is SQIVND in the germline V gene (reference sequence). V shed 6 bases and J 2 bases; nucleotides not matched to a gene: 3. CDR3 amino acids: CASSWEGNTGELFF. In DNA form, the CDR3 reads TGTGCCAGTAGCTGGGAGGGAAACACCGGGGAGCTGTTTTTT.

This clonotype was counted only a few times. The V and J genes are TRBV20-1 and TRBJ1-6; tentatively, D is TRBD1 (6 bases). The CDR3 contains 14 residues. V shed 2 bases and J shed 5 bases, with 10 bases lying between them. The germline CDR1 and CDR2 sequences are DFQATT and SNEGSKA (reference sequence). The CDR3 spells CSARSTGDNSPLHF. The CDR3 DNA follows: TGCAGTGCTAGATCGACAGGAGATAATTCACCCCTCCACTTT.

V is TRBV7-2 and J is TRBJ2-3, with 11 nucleotides matching TRBD1. This CDR3 region has 15 residues. CDR1 is SGHTA, CDR2 FQGNSA, per germline. V lost 5 bases and J lost 6; bases outside the gene matches: 7. Here the CDR3 reads CASSPRTGGLDTQYF. In nucleotides, the CDR3 is TGTGCCAGCAGCCCGAGGACAGGGGGCTTGGATACGCAGTATTTT.

For this clonotype: Possible read error: a much larger clone is one base away. V is TRBV27 and J is TRBJ1-2; possible D gene TRBD1, 5 bases. Germline V gives CDR1 MNHEY, CDR2 SMNVEV (reference sequence). There are 14 residues in the CDR3. CDR3 nucleotide sequence: TGTGGCAGCAGTCCCGGGGACCGCTCTAGGGGCTACACCTTC. Translated: CGSSPGDRSRGYTF.

This clonotype was seen only a few times. The genes are TRBV18 and TRBJ2-5; 10 bases agree with TRBD1. CDR1 and CDR2 (germline): KGHSH, LQKENI. With 4 bases clipped from V and 4 bases from J, the junction kept 6 bases outside the gene matches. This CDR3 has 15 amino acids. CDR3 coding DNA: TGTGCCAGCTCACATGGACAGGGGGGAGGAGAGACCCAGTACTTC. As protein: CASSHGQGGGETQYF.

This clonotype was counted a few times. The genes are TRBV29-1 and TRBJ1-1; D might be TRBD1 (6 bases). The CDR3 sequence is 13 residues long. V was trimmed by 4 bases and J by 0 bases, leaving 9 bases between them. The germline V gene has CDR1 SQVTM and CDR2 ANQGSEA. In DNA, the CDR3 is TGCAGCGTTGCAGGGGTCTTGAACACTGAAGCTTTCTTT. It is translated as CSVAGVLNTEAFF. Filled out from reference TRBV29-1 and TRBJ1-1, the complete variable domain reads SAVISQKPSRDICQRGTSLTIQCQVDSQVTMMFWYRQQPGQSLTLIATANQGSEATYESGFVIDKFPISRPNLTFSTLTVSNMSPEDSSIYLCSVAGVLNTEAFFGQGTRLTVV.